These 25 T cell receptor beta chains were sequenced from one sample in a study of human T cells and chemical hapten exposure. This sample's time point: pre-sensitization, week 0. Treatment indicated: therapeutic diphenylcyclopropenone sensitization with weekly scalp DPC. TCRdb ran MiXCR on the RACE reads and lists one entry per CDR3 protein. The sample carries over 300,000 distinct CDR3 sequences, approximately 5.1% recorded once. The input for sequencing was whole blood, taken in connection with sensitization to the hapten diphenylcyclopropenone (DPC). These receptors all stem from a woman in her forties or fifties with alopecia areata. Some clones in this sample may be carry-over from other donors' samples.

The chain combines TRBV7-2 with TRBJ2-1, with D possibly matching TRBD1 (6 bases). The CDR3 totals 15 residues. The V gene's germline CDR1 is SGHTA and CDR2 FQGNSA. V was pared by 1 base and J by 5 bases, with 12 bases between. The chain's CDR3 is CASSLGGRVDNEQFF. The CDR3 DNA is TGTGCCAGCAGCTTAGGGGGGCGAGTAGACAATGAGCAGTTCTTC.

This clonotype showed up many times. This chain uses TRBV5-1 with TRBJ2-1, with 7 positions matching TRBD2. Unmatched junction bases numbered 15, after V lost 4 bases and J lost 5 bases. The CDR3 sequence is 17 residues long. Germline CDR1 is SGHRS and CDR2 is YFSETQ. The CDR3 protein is CASSPRRGVGPNNEQFF. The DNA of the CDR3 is TGCGCCAGCAGCCCCCGCCGGGGGGTTGGTCCTAACAATGAGCAGTTCTTC.

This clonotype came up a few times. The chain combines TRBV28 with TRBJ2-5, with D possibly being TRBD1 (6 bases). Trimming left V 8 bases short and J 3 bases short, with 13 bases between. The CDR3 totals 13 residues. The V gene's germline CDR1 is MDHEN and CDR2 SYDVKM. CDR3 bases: TGTGCCAGCGTTACAGGGCCCAAAGAGACCCAGTACTTC. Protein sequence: CASVTGPKETQYF.

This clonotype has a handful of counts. CDR3 sequence: CASNPLSTDTQYF. CDR3 in DNA: TGTGCCAGCAACCCCCTTAGCACAGATACGCAGTATTTT. This chain connects TRBV27 to TRBJ2-3; D remains ambiguous. This CDR3 comprises 13 residues. CDR1 MNHEY and CDR2 SMNVEV come from the germline V gene (reference sequence). The V end lost 7 bases, the J end lost 0 bases, and 8 bases lay between the germline ends.

DNA of the CDR3: TGCGCCAGCAGCTTGGGTACCGGGAGGGAAAAACTGTTTTTT. Amino acid sequence: CASSLGTGREKLFF. The genes are TRBV5-1 and TRBJ1-4; D call uncertain. The CDR3 loop spans 14 amino acids. The V gene lost 0 bases and the J gene lost 8 bases, with 11 bases spanning the gap. CDR1 and CDR2 from the germline V gene are SGHRS and YFSETQ.

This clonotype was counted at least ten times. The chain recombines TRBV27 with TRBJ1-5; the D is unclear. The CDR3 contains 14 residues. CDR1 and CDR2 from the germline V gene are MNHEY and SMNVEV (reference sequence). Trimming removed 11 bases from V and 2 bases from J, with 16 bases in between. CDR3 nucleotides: TGTGCCGCCGGACTCCCTGGAGGCAATCAGCCCCAGCATTTT. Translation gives CAAGLPGGNQPQHF.

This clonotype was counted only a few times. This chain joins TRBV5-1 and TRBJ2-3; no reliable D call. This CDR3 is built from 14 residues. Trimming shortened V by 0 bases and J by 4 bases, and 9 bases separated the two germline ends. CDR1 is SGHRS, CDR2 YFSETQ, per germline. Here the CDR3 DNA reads TGCGCCAGCAGCTTGGGGAGTACAGCAGATACGCAGTATTTT. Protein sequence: CASSLGSTADTQYF.

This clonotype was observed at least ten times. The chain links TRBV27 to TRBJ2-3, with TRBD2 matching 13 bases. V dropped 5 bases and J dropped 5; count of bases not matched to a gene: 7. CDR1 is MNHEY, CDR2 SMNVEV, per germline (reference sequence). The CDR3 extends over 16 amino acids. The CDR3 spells CASSPWTSGRGDTQYF. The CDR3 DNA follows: TGTGCCAGCAGTCCCTGGACTAGCGGGAGAGGAGATACGCAGTATTTT.

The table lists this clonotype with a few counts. CDR3 in DNA: TGTGCCAGCCTCCGGGACACTTCCAATCAGCCCCAGCATTTT. This codes for CASLRDTSNQPQHF. The V gene is TRBV6-6, the J gene TRBJ1-5; tentatively, D is TRBD1 (6 bases). The CDR3 is made up of 14 amino acids. Looked up from germline, CDR1 is MNHNY and CDR2 is SVGAGI (reference sequence). V was clipped by 8 bases and J by 3 bases, with 14 bases between them.

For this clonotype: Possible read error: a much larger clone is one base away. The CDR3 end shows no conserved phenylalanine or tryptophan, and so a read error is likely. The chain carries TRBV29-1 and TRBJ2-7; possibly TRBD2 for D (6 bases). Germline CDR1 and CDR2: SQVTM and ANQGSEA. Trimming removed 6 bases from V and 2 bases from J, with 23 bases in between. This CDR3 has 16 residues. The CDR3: CSVSGVAARTPYEQYL. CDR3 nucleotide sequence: TGCAGCGTCTCCGGGGTAGCGGCCCGTACCCCCTACGAGCAGTACCTC.

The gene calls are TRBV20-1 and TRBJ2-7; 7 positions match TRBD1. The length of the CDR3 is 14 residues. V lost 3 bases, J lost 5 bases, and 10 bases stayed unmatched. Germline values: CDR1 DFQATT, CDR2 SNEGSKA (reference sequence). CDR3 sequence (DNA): TGCAGTGCTAGGGCCCCGACAGGGTCCCACGAGCAGTACTTC. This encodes CSARAPTGSHEQYF.

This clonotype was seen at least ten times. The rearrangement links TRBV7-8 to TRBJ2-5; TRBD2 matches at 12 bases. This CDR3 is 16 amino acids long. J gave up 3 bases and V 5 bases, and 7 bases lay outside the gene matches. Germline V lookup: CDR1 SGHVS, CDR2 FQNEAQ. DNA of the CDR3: TGTGCCAGCAGCGCCCTAGCGGGGGGGCGGGAAGAGACCCAGTACTTC. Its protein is CASSALAGGREETQYF.

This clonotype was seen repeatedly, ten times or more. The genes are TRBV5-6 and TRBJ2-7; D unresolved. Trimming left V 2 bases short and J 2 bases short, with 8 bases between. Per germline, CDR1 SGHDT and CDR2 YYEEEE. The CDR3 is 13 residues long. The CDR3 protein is CASSLGLPYEQYF. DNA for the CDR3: TGTGCCAGCAGCTTAGGCCTGCCCTACGAGCAGTACTTC.

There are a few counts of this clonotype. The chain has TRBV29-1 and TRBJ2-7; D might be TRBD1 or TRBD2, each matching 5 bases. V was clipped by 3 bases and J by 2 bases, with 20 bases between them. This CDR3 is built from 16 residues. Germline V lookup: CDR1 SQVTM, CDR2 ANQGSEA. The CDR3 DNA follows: TGCAGCGTTGAGGGGGACGAGGGATCACTCCCCTACGAGCAGTACTTC. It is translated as CSVEGDEGSLPYEQYF.

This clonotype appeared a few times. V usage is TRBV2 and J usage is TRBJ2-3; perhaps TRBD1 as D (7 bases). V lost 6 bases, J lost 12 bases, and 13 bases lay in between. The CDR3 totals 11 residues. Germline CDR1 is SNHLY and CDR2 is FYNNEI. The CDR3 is CASRQGEAQYF. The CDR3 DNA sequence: TGTGCCAGCAGGCAGGGGGAGGCACAGTATTTT.

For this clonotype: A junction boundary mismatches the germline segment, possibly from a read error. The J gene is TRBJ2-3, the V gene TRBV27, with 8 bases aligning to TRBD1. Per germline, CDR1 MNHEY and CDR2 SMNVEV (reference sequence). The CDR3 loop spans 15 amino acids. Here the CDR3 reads CASSSRDRSTDRQYF. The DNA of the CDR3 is TGTGCCAGCAGTTCTAGGGACAGGTCCACAGATAGGCAGTATTTT.

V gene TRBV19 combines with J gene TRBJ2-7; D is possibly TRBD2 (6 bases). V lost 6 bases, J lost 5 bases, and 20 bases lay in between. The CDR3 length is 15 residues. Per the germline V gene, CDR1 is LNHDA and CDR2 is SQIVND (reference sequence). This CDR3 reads CASSPSLAKSHEQYF. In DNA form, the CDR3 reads TGTGCCAGTAGCCCCTCGCTAGCGAAGAGTCACGAGCAGTACTTC.

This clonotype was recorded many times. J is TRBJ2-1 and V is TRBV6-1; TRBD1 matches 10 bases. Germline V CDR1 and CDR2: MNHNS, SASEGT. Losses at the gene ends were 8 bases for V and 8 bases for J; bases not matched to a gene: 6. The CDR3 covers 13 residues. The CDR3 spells CASSGQGFHEQFF. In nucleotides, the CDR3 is TGTGCCAGCTCGGGACAGGGGTTCCATGAGCAGTTCTTC.

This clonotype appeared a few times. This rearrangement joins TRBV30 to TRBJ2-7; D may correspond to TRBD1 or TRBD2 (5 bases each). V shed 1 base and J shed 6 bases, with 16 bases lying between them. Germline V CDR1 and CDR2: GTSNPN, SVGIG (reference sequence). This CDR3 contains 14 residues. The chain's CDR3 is CAWSGVPQRGEQYF. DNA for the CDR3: TGTGCCTGGAGTGGGGTACCCCAGAGGGGCGAGCAGTACTTC.

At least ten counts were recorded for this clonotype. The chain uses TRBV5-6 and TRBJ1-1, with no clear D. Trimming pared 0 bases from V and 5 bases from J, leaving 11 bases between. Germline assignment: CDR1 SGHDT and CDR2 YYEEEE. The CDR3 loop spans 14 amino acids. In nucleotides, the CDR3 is TGTGCCAGCAGCTTGGGAGGAGGATCAACTGAAGCTTTCTTT. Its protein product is CASSLGGGSTEAFF.

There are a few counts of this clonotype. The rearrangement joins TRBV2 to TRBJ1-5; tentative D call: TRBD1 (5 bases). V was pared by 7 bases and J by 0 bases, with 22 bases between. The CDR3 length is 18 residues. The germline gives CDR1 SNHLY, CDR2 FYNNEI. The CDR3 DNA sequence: TGTGCCAGCAAAGATGGACACGGGTTGGGATTTAGCAATCAGCCCCAGCATTTT. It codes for CASKDGHGLGFSNQPQHF.

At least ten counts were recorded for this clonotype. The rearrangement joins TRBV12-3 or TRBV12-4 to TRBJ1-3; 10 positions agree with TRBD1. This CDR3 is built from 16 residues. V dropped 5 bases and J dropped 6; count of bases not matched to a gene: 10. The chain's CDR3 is CASSPGTGVGKNTIYF. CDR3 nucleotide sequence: TGTGCCAGCAGTCCCGGGACAGGGGTTGGAAAAAACACCATATATTTT.

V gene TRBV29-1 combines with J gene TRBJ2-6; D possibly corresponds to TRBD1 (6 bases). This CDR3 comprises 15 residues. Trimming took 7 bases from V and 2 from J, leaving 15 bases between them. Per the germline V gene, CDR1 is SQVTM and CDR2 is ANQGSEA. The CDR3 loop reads CSAATPGAGANVLTF. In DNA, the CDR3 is TGCAGCGCCGCCACCCCAGGGGCTGGGGCCAACGTCCTGACTTTC.

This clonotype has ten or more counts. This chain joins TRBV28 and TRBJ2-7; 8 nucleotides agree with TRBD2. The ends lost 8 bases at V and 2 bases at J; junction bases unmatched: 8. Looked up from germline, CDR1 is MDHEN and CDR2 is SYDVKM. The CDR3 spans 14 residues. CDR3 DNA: TGTGCCAGCCCCCGGGGGGGTAGGCCCTACGAGCAGTACTTC. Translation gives CASPRGGRPYEQYF.

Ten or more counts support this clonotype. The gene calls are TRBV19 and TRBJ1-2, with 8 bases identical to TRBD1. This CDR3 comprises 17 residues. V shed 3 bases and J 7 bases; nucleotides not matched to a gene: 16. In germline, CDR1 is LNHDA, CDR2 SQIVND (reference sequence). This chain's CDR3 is CASSISPARTGNRGYTF. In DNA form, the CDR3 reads TGTGCCAGTAGTATTTCCCCCGCCCGGACAGGGAATCGTGGCTACACCTTC.